Below are 25 T cell receptor beta chains sequenced from a single sample in a study of cytomegalovirus exposure and HLA in healthy donors. Use of 60 Vbeta and 13 Jbeta primers characterized the PCR. Only in-frame clones appear in the TCRdb table, and some are missing; sequencing was by immunoSEQ multiplex PCR. The sample includes 150,000 to 200,000 clones, around 76% seen only once; the top ten take around 6.8%. Material for sequencing was PBMCs. The origin of the receptors is a man between 40 and 49 years old in good health and CMV-seropositive.

The V and J genes are TRBV15 and TRBJ2-5, with 9 bases matching TRBD2. CDR1 LNHNV and CDR2 YYDKDF come from the germline V gene (reference sequence). This CDR3 comprises 15 residues. V dropped 5 bases and J dropped 1; count of bases not matched to a gene: 5. CDR3 amino acids: CATSLGLAIQETQYF. CDR3 DNA sequence: TGTGCCACCAGCCTGGGACTAGCAATCCAAGAGACCCAGTACTTC.

This chain links TRBV30 with TRBJ1-1; D is ambiguous. V was pared by 0 bases and J by 5 bases, with 19 bases between. The CDR3 extends over 16 amino acids. CDR1 GTSNPN and CDR2 SVGIG come from the germline V gene (reference sequence). For the CDR3, the DNA is TGTGCCTGGAGTGTTTCGAGGGTAAACGGGTGGACTGAAGCTTTCTTT. This codes for CAWSVSRVNGWTEAFF.

This clone has just one count. The J gene is TRBJ1-6, the V gene TRBV2; D is possibly TRBD1 (5 bases). CDR3 length: 15 amino acids. Germline loops: CDR1 SNHLY, CDR2 FYNNEI. The germline V and J ends were trimmed by 7 bases and 7 bases, with 17 bases remaining between them. The CDR3 nucleotides are TGTGCCAGCACCGAGGGGAGGGGAGGGAATTCACCCCTCCACTTT. Translated: CASTEGRGGNSPLHF.

The chain recombines TRBV7-8 with TRBJ2-5, with D possibly matching TRBD1 (7 bases). The last part of the DNA fits TRBJ2-7 better; the J call may be wrong. Germline V gene lookup returns CDR1 SGHVS and CDR2 FQNEAQ. CDR3 length: 17 residues. CDR3 residues: CASSQGGGTVSSYEQYF. The CDR3 DNA follows: TGTGCCAGCAGCCAAGGGGGCGGGACGGTGAGCTCCTACGAGCAGTACTTC.

This chain uses TRBV6-5 with TRBJ2-3; the match to TRBD2 covers 10 bases. This CDR3 comprises 14 residues. V lost 6 bases, J lost 6 bases, and 6 bases stayed unmatched. Germline V gene data show CDR1 as MNHEY and CDR2 as SVGAGI. The CDR3 sequence is CASRPSGGSDTQYF. CDR3 nucleotides: TGTGCCAGCAGACCTAGCGGGGGTTCGGATACGCAGTATTTT.

The genes are TRBV30 and TRBJ2-2; TRBD1 might be the D (5 bases). Germline V gene sequence: CDR1 GTSNPN, CDR2 SVGIG (reference sequence). The CDR3 has 13 amino acids. V dropped 0 bases and J dropped 7 bases, with 9 bases sitting between them. The CDR3: CAWSVGQGGELFF. For the CDR3, the DNA is TGTGCCTGGAGTGTGGGGCAGGGCGGGGAGCTGTTTTTT.

This clone was found a few times. The chain links TRBV2 to TRBJ1-1; perhaps TRBD1 as D (6 bases). Per the germline V gene, CDR1 is SNHLY and CDR2 is FYNNEI. The CDR3 has 16 amino acids. Trimming took off 2 bases at V and 5 bases at J, with 18 bases between the two ends. CDR3 sequence reads: CASSERGHQTGTEAFF. CDR3 bases: TGTGCCAGCAGTGAACGGGGACACCAAACGGGGACTGAAGCTTTCTTT.

The CDR3 region is CASSQEGQVLGAIYF. Written as DNA, the CDR3 is TGTGCCAGCAGCCAAGAGGGACAGGTCCTAGGGGCCATATATTTT. The rearrangement joins TRBV4-2 to TRBJ1-3; TRBD1 agrees at 8 bases. J was trimmed by 11 bases and V by 0 bases; bases with no gene match: 9. This CDR3 region has 15 residues. Germline V lookup: CDR1 LGHNA, CDR2 YNFKEQ.

The chain combines TRBV29-1 with TRBJ1-3, with D perhaps TRBD1 (5 bases). CDR3 length: 14 amino acids. V was cut by 7 bases and J by 2 bases, with 15 bases left in between. Germline CDR1 and CDR2: SQVTM and ANQGSEA. CDR3 amino acids: CSAQGGSAGNTIYF. In DNA form, the CDR3 reads TGCAGCGCCCAGGGAGGTTCGGCTGGAAACACCATATATTTT.

The V and J genes are TRBV14 and TRBJ1-1; 9 bases agree with TRBD1. This CDR3 is 15 amino acids long. With 4 bases clipped from V and 5 bases from J, the junction kept 8 bases outside the gene matches. Germline CDR1 SGHDN, CDR2 FVKESK. The CDR3 loop reads CASSLRTGDATEAFF. As DNA, the CDR3 is TGTGCCAGCAGCCTTCGGACAGGGGATGCGACTGAAGCTTTCTTT.

This clone was counted a single time. The chain has TRBV11-2 and TRBJ2-5; 12 nucleotides line up with TRBD2. The germline V gene encodes CDR1 SGHAT and CDR2 FQNNGV. The CDR3 is made up of 16 amino acids. The V and J ends lost 5 bases and 1 base, in that order; junction bases with no gene match: 5. This chain's CDR3 is CASSLLAGGSQETQYF. The DNA for the CDR3 is TGTGCCAGCAGCCTACTAGCGGGGGGCTCCCAAGAGACCCAGTACTTC.

In its sample, this clone was seen many times. The genes are TRBV4-1 and TRBJ1-1; D is perhaps TRBD1 (6 bases). Trimming removed 3 bases from V and 0 bases from J, with 20 bases in between. Looked up from germline, CDR1 is MGHRA and CDR2 is YSYEKL. The CDR3 runs 18 residues. The CDR3 DNA follows: TGCGCCAGCAGCCAGGGCAGGGGACCGAATTTCTTGAACACTGAAGCTTTCTTT. Its protein is CASSQGRGPNFLNTEAFF.

This sequence joins TRBV7-9 and TRBJ2-7; 7 nucleotides agree with TRBD1. After removal of 1 base from V and 6 bases from J, the junction contained 9 bases not matched to a gene. This CDR3 spans 15 amino acids. Looked up from germline, CDR1 is SEHNR and CDR2 is FQNEAQ (reference sequence). CDR3 loop: CASSLGQGPDGEQYF. CDR3 nucleotides: TGTGCCAGCAGCTTAGGACAGGGACCTGACGGCGAGCAGTACTTC.

This clone was seen only once. The chain combines TRBV29-1 with TRBJ1-2, with a possible D match to TRBD1 (5 bases). The ends were cut back, 6 bases at V and 0 bases at J, with 11 bases in the middle. This CDR3 comprises 13 residues. Germline CDR1 SQVTM, CDR2 ANQGSEA. CDR3 DNA sequence: TGCAGCGTGGGGGGGGGTCCTAACTATGGCTACACCTTC. It specifies CSVGGGPNYGYTF.

The chain uses TRBV27 and TRBJ2-7; a weak D match, TRBD2 (6 bases). V lost 3 bases and J lost 4, with 13 bases in between. Germline V gene data show CDR1 as MNHEY and CDR2 as SMNVEV (reference sequence). This CDR3 contains 14 residues. The CDR3, as DNA: TGTGCCAGCAGTTTCGGGGGACGGGCTTACGAGCAGTACTTC. Its protein product is CASSFGGRAYEQYF.

The J gene is TRBJ1-2, the V gene TRBV7-3, with a weak D call TRBD1 (6 bases). The V end lost 2 bases, the J end lost 7 bases, and 11 bases lay between the germline ends. CDR3 length equals 13 residues. CDR1 is SGHTA, CDR2 FQGTGA, per germline. CDR3 in amino acids: CASSLLGGAGYTF. The CDR3 DNA follows: TGTGCCAGCAGCTTATTAGGGGGGGCTGGCTACACCTTC.

This sequence joins TRBV18 and TRBJ2-1; 7 bases fit TRBD2. The CDR3 spans 16 residues. The V gene's germline CDR1 is KGHSH and CDR2 LQKENI. V lost 3 bases, J lost 3 bases, and 8 bases stayed unmatched. DNA for the CDR3: TGTGCCAGCTCACCCCCCGCACGGGGGGTCTACAATGAGCAGTTCTTC. Residues: CASSPPARGVYNEQFF.

V is TRBV9 and J is TRBJ1-2; D gene ambiguous. CDR1 and CDR2 (germline): SGDLS, YYNGEE. Trimming removed 3 bases from V and 0 bases from J, with 12 bases in between. This CDR3 has 15 residues. The CDR3 loop reads CASSDSPLANYGYTF. The CDR3 bases are TGTGCCAGCAGCGATAGCCCTTTAGCTAACTATGGCTACACCTTC. The variable domain in full, with the rest retrieved from reference TRBV9 and TRBJ1-2, is DSGVTQTPKHLITATGQRVTLRCSPRSGDLSVYWYQQSLDQGLQFLIQYYNGEERAKGNILERFSAQQFPDLHSELNLSSLELGDSALYFCASSDSPLANYGYTFGSGTRLTVV.

This rearrangement joins TRBV4-3 to TRBJ2-5; 11 bases line up with TRBD2. The germline V gene has CDR1 LGHNA and CDR2 YSLEER. The CDR3 is 16 residues long. V shed 0 bases, J shed 7 bases, and the junction held 7 bases outside the gene matches. The CDR3 region has the DNA TGCGCCAGCAGCCAAGAGTTGGGGCTAGCGGGGGGGACCCAGTACTTC. Protein product: CASSQELGLAGGTQYF.

The genes are TRBV11-2 and TRBJ1-2; D may be TRBD1 (6 bases). The V end lost 3 bases, the J end lost 8 bases, and 13 bases lay between the germline ends. This CDR3 region has 13 residues. In germline, CDR1 is SGHAT, CDR2 FQNNGV. CDR3 nucleotide sequence: TGTGCCAGCAGCTTCGACAGGAACGGGGGCTACACCTTC. Encoded protein: CASSFDRNGGYTF.

The V and J genes are TRBV4-1 and TRBJ2-7; the match to TRBD1 covers 8 bases. Germline V gene lookup returns CDR1 MGHRA and CDR2 YSYEKL. The CDR3 consists of 15 residues. Trimming took 3 bases from V and 3 from J; bases not matched to a gene: 7. CDR3 in DNA: TGCGCCAGCAGCCAGGACGGGACAGGATTCTACGAGCAGTACTTC. This sequence encodes CASSQDGTGFYEQYF.

The V and J genes are TRBV30 and TRBJ1-5; D uncertain. CDR3 length: 13 residues. Per germline, CDR1 GTSNPN and CDR2 SVGIG (reference sequence). Between the trimmed V and J ends, which lost 0 bases and 1 base, there was a span of 4 bases. For the CDR3, the DNA is TGTGCCTGGAGTGTCGGGAGCAATCAGCCCCAGCATTTT. The encoded protein is CAWSVGSNQPQHF. Together with reference TRBV30 and TRBJ1-5, the CDR3 gives the full variable domain: SQTIHQWPATLVQPVGSPLSLECTVEGTSNPNLYWYRQAAGRGLQLLFYSVGIGQISSEVPQNLSASRPQDRQFILSSKKLLLSDSGFYLCAWSVGSNQPQHFGDGTRLSIL.

The chain carries TRBV5-4 and TRBJ2-7; D uncertain. The CDR3 has 15 residues. V was cut by 4 bases and J by 4 bases, with 18 bases left in between. Germline V gives CDR1 SGHNT, CDR2 YYREEE (reference sequence). CDR3 bases: TGTGCCAGCAGCCTAGGAAGCCAGAATGAGTACGAGCAGTACTTC. Protein sequence: CASSLGSQNEYEQYF. Combining the CDR3 with reference TRBV5-4 and TRBJ2-7 gives the whole variable domain ETGVTQSPTHLIKTRGQQVTLRCSSQSGHNTVSWYQQALGQGPQFIFQYYREEENGRGNFPPRFSGLQFPNYSSELNVNALELDDSALYLCASSLGSQNEYEQYFGPGTRLTVT.

In this sample, this clone turned up a few times. The chain combines TRBV19 with TRBJ1-5; 10 bases align to TRBD1. The CDR3 covers 15 residues. Trimming cost V 5 bases and J 6 bases; bases outside gene matches: 7. Per the germline V gene, CDR1 is LNHDA and CDR2 is SQIVND (reference sequence). DNA for the CDR3: TGTGCCAGTAGTTCTTCGGACAGGGGGATTCAGCCCCAGCATTTT. Its protein is CASSSSDRGIQPQHF.

V gene TRBV29-1 combines with J gene TRBJ2-3; possibly TRBD1 for D (6 bases). The V end lost 4 bases, the J end lost 2 bases, and 10 bases lay between the germline ends. The germline CDR1 and CDR2 sequences are SQVTM and ANQGSEA. The CDR3 covers 13 residues. This CDR3 is CSVGRDNTDTQYF. In DNA, the CDR3 is TGCAGCGTTGGCAGGGACAACACAGATACGCAGTATTTT.